This TCR beta chain stems from a study of graft-versus-host responses after intestinal transplantation. Study-wide context: Grafts that recipients had were multivisceral, liver-intestinal, or isolated intestinal transplants.

The assay was immunoSEQ multiplex PCR, and TCRdb's table has in-frame clones only and misses some. The data contain roughly 38,000 clones, over 90% of them seen just once; the ten biggest clones take up roughly a fifth. Germline V gives CDR1 SQVTM, CDR2 ANQGSEA. This CDR3 region has 11 residues. V shed 3 bases and J shed 7 bases, with 8 bases lying between them. Points on this clone: No antigen is known for it.

The receptor's source is a human donor who was the organ donor for an intestinal transplant. The sequences come from unstimulated CD8+ T cells sorted from spleen or lymph node cells, collected before transplant. The J gene is TRBJ2-3, the V gene TRBV29-1; D gene ambiguous. The CDR3 DNA reads as TGCAGCGTTGACTTTCTGAATACGCAGTATTTT. The encoded protein is CSVDFLNTQYF.